These 23 T cell receptor beta chains originate from one sample sequenced in a study of identical twins. TCRdb independently ran MiXCR on the 5' RACE reads; one entry per CDR3 protein. The repertoire includes 1.5 million to 2 million distinct CDR3 sequences, about 32% of them detected once, and over 0.25% sits in the top ten. What was sequenced was cord blood. Receptors originate from a newborn girl in good health.

The chain recombines TRBV6-1 with TRBJ1-1; tentative D call: TRBD1 (6 bases). Looked up from germline, CDR1 is MNHNS and CDR2 is SASEGT. The V end lost 1 base, the J end lost 6 bases, and 12 bases lay between the germline ends. The CDR3 length is 14 residues. The CDR3 DNA is TGTGCCAGCAGTGAAGTTTTTAGGGGGGCTGAAGCTTTCTTT. It encodes CASSEVFRGAEAFF.

The V call is TRBV25-1, the J call TRBJ2-7; unclear D gene. Trimming stripped 4 bases from V and 4 bases from J, with 11 bases between. The CDR3 totals 13 residues. The V gene's germline CDR1 is MGHDK and CDR2 SYGVNS. CDR3 sequence: CASSALGKYEQYF. CDR3 bases: TGTGCCAGCAGTGCTTTGGGGAAATACGAGCAGTACTTC.

This clonotype was seen a few times. V gene TRBV2 combines with J gene TRBJ2-3, with 8 bases that match TRBD2. The CDR3 length is 14 residues. Germline V gene sequence: CDR1 SNHLY, CDR2 FYNNEI. The ends lost 6 bases at V and 4 bases at J; junction bases unmatched: 6. In DNA form, the CDR3 reads TGTGCCAGCAGGGGTAGCGGGGCCGCAGATACGCAGTATTTT. It is translated as CASRGSGAADTQYF.

This clonotype showed up just a few times. This chain uses TRBV2 with TRBJ2-3; 9 bases map to TRBD2. V shed 6 bases, J shed 6 bases, and the junction held 13 bases outside the gene matches. Germline-derived CDR1 and CDR2 are SNHLY and FYNNEI. The CDR3 loop spans 16 amino acids. CDR3 sequence reads: CASRYTGTSPPDTQYF. CDR3 coding DNA: TGTGCCAGCAGATACACCGGGACTAGCCCCCCGGATACGCAGTATTTT.

This clonotype occurred a few times. V is TRBV7-9 and J is TRBJ2-7; the match to TRBD2 covers 7 bases. Germline V gene data show CDR1 as SEHNR and CDR2 as FQNEAQ (reference sequence). The CDR3 has 14 residues. V trimming: 7 bases; J trimming: 0 bases; junction bases outside the gene matches: 6. This CDR3 reads CASTASGSSYEQYF. CDR3 in DNA: TGTGCCAGCACCGCTAGCGGCAGCTCCTACGAGCAGTACTTC.

The CDR3 spells CASSGTGAGAFF. CDR3 sequence (DNA): TGTGCCAGCAGCGGAACAGGGGCTGGAGCTTTCTTT. The gene calls are TRBV13 and TRBJ1-1, with 7 bases matching TRBD1. Germline V CDR1 and CDR2: PRHDT, FYEKMQ (reference sequence). V gave up 5 bases and J gave up 10 bases; unmatched junction bases: 7. This CDR3 has 12 amino acids.

This clonotype was counted a few times. V is TRBV12-3 or TRBV12-4 and J is TRBJ2-3; 12 bases map to TRBD1. CDR3 length equals 16 residues. V lost 6 bases, J lost 5 bases, and 9 bases stayed unmatched. The CDR3 nucleotides read TGTGCCAGCAGCAATAGGGACAGGGGGCTGGTAGATACGCAGTATTTT. Its translation: CASSNRDRGLVDTQYF.

This clonotype was observed many times. J is TRBJ2-7 and V is TRBV12-3 or TRBV12-4; no reliable D call. CDR3 length equals 13 residues. V dropped 6 bases and J dropped 2 bases, with 11 bases sitting between them. CDR3 region: CASSRLGTYEQYF. For the CDR3, the DNA is TGTGCCAGCAGCAGACTGGGTACCTACGAGCAGTACTTC.

Points on this clonotype: Being one base from a much bigger clone, this may be a read error. The genes are TRBV27 and TRBJ2-3, with D hard to call. V shed 1 base and J shed 6 bases, with 8 bases lying between them. Germline lookup yields CDR1 MNHEY and CDR2 SMNVEV (reference sequence). The CDR3 is 13 residues long. Here the CDR3 reads CASSLFRPDTQYF. CDR3 coding DNA: TGTGCCAGCAGTTTATTTCGACCGGATACGCAGTATTTT.

The rearrangement joins TRBV5-5 to TRBJ1-2, with TRBD1 as a possible D gene (5 bases). The length of the CDR3 is 13 residues. Looked up from germline, CDR1 is SGHKS and CDR2 is YYEKEE (reference sequence). Trimming removed 3 bases at V and 8 bases at J, with 14 bases between. The CDR3 bases are TGTGCCAGCAGCTATACAGGAAACCGGGGCTACACCTTC. As protein: CASSYTGNRGYTF.

This clonotype was picked up many times. The chain is built from TRBV2 and TRBJ1-2; D is uncertain. Trimming pared 8 bases from V and 0 bases from J, leaving 10 bases between. CDR1 and CDR2 from the germline V gene are SNHLY and FYNNEI. This CDR3 is 13 amino acids long. DNA for the CDR3: TGTGCCAGCGGCGACGGCTCTAACTATGGCTACACCTTC. It is translated as CASGDGSNYGYTF.

This chain joins TRBV10-2 and TRBJ2-5; the D gene is possibly TRBD2 (5 bases). This CDR3 is built from 15 residues. Germline CDR1 WSHSY, CDR2 SAAADI. Trimming took 6 bases from V and 4 from J, leaving 18 bases between them. DNA of the CDR3: TGCGCCAGCAGGGGAAGTTCATGGACTTCAGAGACCCAGTACTTC. Its translation is CASRGSSWTSETQYF.

This clonotype was seen a single time. This may be a read error, as it is one base from a much larger clone. V usage is TRBV20-1 and J usage is TRBJ1-1, with D possibly TRBD1 on 5 matching bases. CDR1 is DFQATT, CDR2 SNEGSKA, per germline (reference sequence). This CDR3 is built from 11 residues. CDR3 sequence reads: CGARRGTEAFF. The DNA for the CDR3 is TGCGGTGCTAGAAGGGGCACTGAAGCTTTCTTT.

This clonotype has a handful of counts. The rearrangement joins TRBV27 to TRBJ2-1, with a weak D call TRBD2 (6 bases). The CDR3 consists of 16 residues. Germline CDR1 reads MNHEY; CDR2 reads SMNVEV (reference sequence). V was trimmed by 4 bases and J by 5 bases, leaving 18 bases between them. Written as DNA, the CDR3 is TGTGCCAGCAGTTCTTACTACCTGGTAGCGGACAATGAGCAGTTCTTC. This encodes CASSSYYLVADNEQFF.

This chain joins TRBV2 and TRBJ1-1; D uncertain. CDR3 length: 14 amino acids. Per germline, CDR1 SNHLY and CDR2 FYNNEI. Trimming removed 0 bases from V and 3 bases from J, with 8 bases in between. The CDR3 nucleotides are TGTGCCAGCAGTGAAGCAGGGAGGGACACTGAAGCTTTCTTT. Protein: CASSEAGRDTEAFF.

CDR3 sequence: CASSGSPTGTFSTDTQYF. CDR3 in DNA: TGTGCCAGCAGTGGATCCCCGACAGGGACCTTTAGCACAGATACGCAGTATTTT. The chain links TRBV6-1 to TRBJ2-3; 7 nucleotides match TRBD1. The CDR3 sequence is 18 residues long. Looked up from germline, CDR1 is MNHNS and CDR2 is SASEGT. The V segment lost 4 bases and the J segment 0 bases; nucleotides outside the gene matches: 13.

V gene TRBV5-6 combines with J gene TRBJ2-4, with 10 nucleotides matching TRBD2. The CDR3 contains 14 residues. The germline gives CDR1 SGHDT, CDR2 YYEEEE. V dropped 6 bases and J dropped 5; count of bases not matched to a gene: 5. The CDR3 loop reads CASNQREGENIQYF. The CDR3 region has the DNA TGTGCCAGCAACCAGCGGGAGGGGGAAAACATTCAGTACTTC.

CDR3 amino acids: CATSRDKGLAGTNYEQYF. CDR3 coding DNA: TGTGCCACCAGCAGAGATAAGGGACTAGCGGGGACTAATTACGAGCAGTACTTC. The chain joins TRBV15 to TRBJ2-4; 13 nucleotides align to TRBD2. The J call may be in error: the DNA end matches TRBJ2-7 better. The V gene's germline CDR1 is LNHNV and CDR2 YYDKDF (reference sequence). The CDR3 length is 18 residues.

On this clonotype: One base away lies a much larger clone, so this may be a sequencing read error. This chain links TRBV20-1 with TRBJ2-5; the D gene is possibly TRBD2 (5 bases). CDR1 and CDR2 from the germline V gene are DFQATT and SNEGSKA (reference sequence). The CDR3 has 13 amino acids. CDR3 residues: CSASDNPRETQCF. CDR3 nucleotides: TGCAGTGCTAGTGATAACCCAAGGGAGACCCAGTGCTTC.

This clonotype occurred a few times. At one of its ends the junction is not consistent with the germline gene, which may arise from a read error. The gene calls are TRBV4-1 and TRBJ2-1; 8 bases are shared with TRBD2. With the DNA end fitting TRBJ2-7 better, the J assignment may be wrong. Germline-derived CDR1 and CDR2 are MGHRA and YSYEKL. This CDR3 comprises 14 residues. Here the CDR3 DNA reads TGTGCCAGCAGCCAAGCGGGAGCCTACAATGAGCAGTACTTC. Translation: CASSQAGAYNEQYF.

This clonotype was seen repeatedly, ten times or more. J is TRBJ2-7 and V is TRBV18; TRBD1 is a possible D gene (6 bases). This CDR3 has 13 residues. Germline V gene sequence: CDR1 KGHSH, CDR2 LQKENI. The V and J ends lost 8 bases and 1 base respectively, with 12 bases between them. In DNA, the CDR3 is TGTGCCAGCAGCCCCCAGGGGTCCTACGAGCAGTACTTC. Translating it yields CASSPQGSYEQYF.

This clonotype was counted a few times. The CDR3 sequence is CASSQVSSGPQYF. The CDR3 DNA sequence: TGCGCCAGCAGCCAAGTCTCTAGCGGGCCCCAGTACTTC. The rearrangement links TRBV4-3 to TRBJ2-7, with 8 positions matching TRBD2. CDR3 length: 13 amino acids. Trimming took 1 base from V and 10 from J; bases not matched to a gene: 6. Looked up from germline, CDR1 is LGHNA and CDR2 is YSLEER.

This clonotype was recorded a few times. The chain uses TRBV10-2 and TRBJ1-1; possible D gene TRBD1, 5 bases. The CDR3 consists of 13 residues. The germline gives CDR1 WSHSY, CDR2 SAAADI. The V gene lost 2 bases and the J gene lost 5 bases, with 9 bases spanning the gap. CDR3 DNA: TGCGCCAGCAGTGAGGGGGCGGGTACTGAAGCTTTCTTT. This gives the protein CASSEGAGTEAFF.